Here is one T cell receptor (beta chain) with its context. A Seattle source enrolled patients during active infection and followed them longitudinally. This entry comes from a study of blood T cell repertoires in COVID-19. On the study more broadly: The United States, Italy and Spain supplied acute and convalescent COVID-19 samples. Nucleic acid was either cDNA or gDNA, and it came from T cells, B-cell-depleted T cells, or PBMCs.

The CDR3 covers 16 residues. Trimming cost V 1 base and J 0 bases, with 12 bases left between them. The germline V gene has CDR1 LNHDA and CDR2 SQIVND (reference sequence). Assay used: immunoSEQ multiplex PCR; TCRdb lists only in-frame clones, some missing. The table records approximately 290,000 clones, about 80% of them present only once. The clonotype originates from a person in their 70s with COVID-19, enrolled during active disease. This chain connects TRBV19 to TRBJ2-5; D is possibly TRBD1 (6 bases). The material sequenced was peripheral blood. For the CDR3, the DNA is TGTGCCAGTAGTATAGCAACCACAGGGAACCAAGAGACCCAGTACTTC. It encodes CASSIATTGNQETQYF.